The 8 T cell receptor beta chains below were found in one sample sequenced in a study of blood T cell repertoires in COVID-19. Here immunoSEQ multiplex PCR was the method, and the copy in TCRdb shows in-frame clones only, minus some. The table shows 150,000 or so clones, with about 90% occurring only once. The source material was peripheral blood. These receptors were obtained from a man aged 50 or older with acute or convalescent COVID-19.

The chain links TRBV19 to TRBJ1-1; possibly TRBD1 for D (5 bases). The CDR3 totals 16 residues. In germline, CDR1 is LNHDA, CDR2 SQIVND (reference sequence). The V gene lost 2 bases and the J gene lost 11 bases, with 24 bases spanning the gap. The CDR3 nucleotides are TGTGCCAGTAGTATACATGCAGAGGGGACTGCCCGTGAGGCTTTCTTT. This codes for CASSIHAEGTAREAFF.

This sequence joins TRBV27 and TRBJ2-7; 8 positions agree with TRBD1. The CDR3 covers 14 residues. J gave up 3 bases and V 5 bases, and 6 bases lay outside the gene matches. CDR1 is MNHEY and CDR2 is SMNVEV in the germline V gene (reference sequence). The CDR3 loop reads CASSLRDRNYEQYF. Here the CDR3 DNA reads TGTGCCAGCAGTCTCCGGGACAGGAACTACGAGCAGTACTTC.

This clone was found a few times. This chain connects TRBV27 to TRBJ1-3, with unresolved D. Looked up from germline, CDR1 is MNHEY and CDR2 is SMNVEV (reference sequence). With 3 bases removed from V and 2 bases from J, the gap between germline ends came to 5 bases. This CDR3 comprises 13 residues. The chain's CDR3 is CASSLAAGNTIYF. The CDR3 bases are TGTGCCAGCAGTTTGGCAGCTGGAAACACCATATATTTT.

The chain joins TRBV28 to TRBJ1-2; 9 nucleotides match TRBD1. Germline V gene data show CDR1 as MDHEN and CDR2 as SYDVKM. Losses at the gene ends were 3 bases for V and 1 base for J; bases not matched to a gene: 3. The CDR3 is made up of 15 amino acids. CDR3 nucleotides: TGTGCCAGCAGTTTGGCGGACAGGGGTAACTATGGCTACACCTTC. This codes for CASSLADRGNYGYTF.

This clone was found a few times. V is TRBV4-3 and J is TRBJ1-4, with TRBD1 as a possible D gene (6 bases). From germline, CDR1 is LGHNA and CDR2 YSLEER. V lost 3 bases to trimming and J lost 6 bases, with 17 bases between them. The CDR3 is 16 residues long. This CDR3 is CASSQNSGTSDEKLFF. DNA for the CDR3: TGCGCCAGCAGCCAGAATTCGGGGACATCGGATGAAAAACTGTTTTTT.

The chain has TRBV12-5 and TRBJ2-2; D remains unclear. The V gene's germline CDR1 is LGHNT and CDR2 FRNRAP. Trimming removed 2 bases at V and 7 bases at J, with 11 bases between. The CDR3 is 14 residues long. CDR3 bases: TGTGCTAGTGGTTTGAACAGTTTCGGCGGGGAGCTGTTTTTT. It encodes CASGLNSFGGELFF.

The chain couples TRBV27 to TRBJ1-6; TRBD1 matches 9 bases. J gave up 7 bases and V 7 bases, and 5 bases lay outside the gene matches. The CDR3 sequence is 14 residues long. Germline V gene sequence: CDR1 MNHEY, CDR2 SMNVEV (reference sequence). CDR3 nucleotide sequence: TGTGCCAGCACCGTACAGGGGGCCAATTCACCCCTCCACTTT. This translates into CASTVQGANSPLHF.

This sequence joins TRBV5-6 and TRBJ1-6; 7 bases agree with TRBD1. This CDR3 contains 14 residues. CDR1 and CDR2 (germline): SGHDT, YYEEEE. Losses at the gene ends were 4 bases for V and 7 bases for J; bases not matched to a gene: 5. CDR3 loop: CASSRRDSNSPLHF. CDR3 sequence (DNA): TGTGCCAGCAGCCGCCGGGACAGCAATTCACCCCTCCACTTT.